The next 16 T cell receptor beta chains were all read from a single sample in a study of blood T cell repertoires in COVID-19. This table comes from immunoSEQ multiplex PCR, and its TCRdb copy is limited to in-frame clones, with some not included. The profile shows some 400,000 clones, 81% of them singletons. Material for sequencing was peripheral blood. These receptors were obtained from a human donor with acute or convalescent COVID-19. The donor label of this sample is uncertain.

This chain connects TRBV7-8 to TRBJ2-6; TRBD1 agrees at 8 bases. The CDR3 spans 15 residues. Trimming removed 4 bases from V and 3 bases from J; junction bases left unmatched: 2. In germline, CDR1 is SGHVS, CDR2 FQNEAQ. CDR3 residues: CASSSQGGGANVLTF. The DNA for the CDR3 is TGTGCCAGCAGCTCACAGGGGGGTGGGGCCAACGTCCTGACTTTC.

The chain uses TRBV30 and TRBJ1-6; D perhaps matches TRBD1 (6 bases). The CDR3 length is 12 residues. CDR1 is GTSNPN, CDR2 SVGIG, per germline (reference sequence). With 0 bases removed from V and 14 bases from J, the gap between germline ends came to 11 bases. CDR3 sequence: CAWSVGGKALHF. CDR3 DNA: TGTGCCTGGAGTGTAGGGGGTAAGGCCCTCCACTTT.

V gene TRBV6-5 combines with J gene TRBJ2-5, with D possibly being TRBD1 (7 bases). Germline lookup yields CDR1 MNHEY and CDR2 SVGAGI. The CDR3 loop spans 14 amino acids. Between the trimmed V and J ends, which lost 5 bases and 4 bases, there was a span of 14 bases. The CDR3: CASSKYRGGETQYF. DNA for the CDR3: TGTGCCAGCAGTAAATACAGGGGAGGAGAGACCCAGTACTTC.

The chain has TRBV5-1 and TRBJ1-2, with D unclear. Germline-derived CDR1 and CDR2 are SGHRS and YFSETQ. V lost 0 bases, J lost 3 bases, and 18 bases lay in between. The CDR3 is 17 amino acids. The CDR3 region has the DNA TGCGCCAGCAGCTTGGATGGCCGCCCAACCGCTGACTATGGCTACACCTTC. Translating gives CASSLDGRPTADYGYTF.

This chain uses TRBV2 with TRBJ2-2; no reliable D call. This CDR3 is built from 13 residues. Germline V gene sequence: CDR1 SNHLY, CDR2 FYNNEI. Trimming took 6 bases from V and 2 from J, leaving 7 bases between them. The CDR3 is CASSVLNTGELFF. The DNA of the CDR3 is TGTGCCAGCAGCGTACTTAACACCGGGGAGCTGTTTTTT. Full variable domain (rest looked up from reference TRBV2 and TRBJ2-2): EPEVTQTPSHQVTQMGQEVILRCVPISNHLYFYWYRQILGQKVEFLVSFYNNEISEKSEIFDDQFSVERPDGSNFTLKIRSTKLEDSAMYFCASSVLNTGELFFGEGSRLTVL.

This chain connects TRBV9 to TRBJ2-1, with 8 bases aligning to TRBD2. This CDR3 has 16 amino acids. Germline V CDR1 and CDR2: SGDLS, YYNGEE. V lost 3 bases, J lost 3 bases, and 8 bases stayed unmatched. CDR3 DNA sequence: TGTGCCAGCAGCGCCTGGACTAGCTCCGGCTACAATGAGCAGTTCTTC. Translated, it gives CASSAWTSSGYNEQFF.

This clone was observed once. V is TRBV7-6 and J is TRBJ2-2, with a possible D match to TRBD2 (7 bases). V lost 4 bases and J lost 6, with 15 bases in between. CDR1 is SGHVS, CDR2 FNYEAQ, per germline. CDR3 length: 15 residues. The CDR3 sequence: CASSSIRGGAGELFF. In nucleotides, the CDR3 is TGTGCCAGCAGCTCGATAAGAGGGGGGGCCGGGGAGCTGTTTTTT.

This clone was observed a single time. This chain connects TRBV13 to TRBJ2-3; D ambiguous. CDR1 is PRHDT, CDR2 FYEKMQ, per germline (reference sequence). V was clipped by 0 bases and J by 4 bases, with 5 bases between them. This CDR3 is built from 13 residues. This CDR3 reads CASSLGNSDTQYF. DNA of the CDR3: TGTGCCAGCAGCTTAGGTAACTCAGATACGCAGTATTTT. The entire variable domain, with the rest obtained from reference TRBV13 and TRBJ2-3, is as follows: AAGVIQSPRHLIKEKRETATLKCYPIPRHDTVYWYQQGPGQDPQFLISFYEKMQSDKGSIPDRFSAQQFSDYHSELNMSSLELGDSALYFCASSLGNSDTQYFGPGTRLTVL.

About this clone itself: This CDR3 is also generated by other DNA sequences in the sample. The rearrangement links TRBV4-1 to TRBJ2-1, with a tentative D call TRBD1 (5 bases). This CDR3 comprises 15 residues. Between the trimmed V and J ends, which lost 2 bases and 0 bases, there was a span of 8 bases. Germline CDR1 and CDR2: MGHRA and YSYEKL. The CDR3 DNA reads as TGCGCCAGCAGCCAAACAGGCGGCTCCTACAATGAGCAGTTCTTC. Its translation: CASSQTGGSYNEQFF.

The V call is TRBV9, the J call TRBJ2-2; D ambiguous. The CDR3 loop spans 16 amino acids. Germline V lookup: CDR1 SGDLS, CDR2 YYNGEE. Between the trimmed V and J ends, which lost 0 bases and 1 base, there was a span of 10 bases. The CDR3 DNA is TGTGCCAGCAGCGTAGTGGGCAGGCAGAACACCGGGGAGCTGTTTTTT. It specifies CASSVVGRQNTGELFF.

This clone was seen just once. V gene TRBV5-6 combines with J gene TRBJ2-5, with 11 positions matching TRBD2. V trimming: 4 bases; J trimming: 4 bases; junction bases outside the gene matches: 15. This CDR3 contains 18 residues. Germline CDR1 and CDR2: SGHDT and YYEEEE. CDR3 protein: CASSQRLVAGGPRETQYF. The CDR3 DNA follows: TGTGCCAGCAGCCAACGACTCGTAGCGGGGGGGCCCAGAGAGACCCAGTACTTC.

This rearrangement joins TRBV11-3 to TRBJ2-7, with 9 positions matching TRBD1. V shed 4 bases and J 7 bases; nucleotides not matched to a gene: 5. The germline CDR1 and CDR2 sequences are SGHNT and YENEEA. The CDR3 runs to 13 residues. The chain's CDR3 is CASSSGQGWEQYF. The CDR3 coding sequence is TGTGCCAGCAGCTCGGGACAGGGCTGGGAGCAGTACTTC.

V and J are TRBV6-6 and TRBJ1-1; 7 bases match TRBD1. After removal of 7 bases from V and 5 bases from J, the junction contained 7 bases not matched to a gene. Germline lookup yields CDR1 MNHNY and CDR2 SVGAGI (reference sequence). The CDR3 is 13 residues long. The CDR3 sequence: CASNGQVMTEAFF. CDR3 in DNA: TGTGCCAGCAACGGACAGGTCATGACTGAAGCTTTCTTT.

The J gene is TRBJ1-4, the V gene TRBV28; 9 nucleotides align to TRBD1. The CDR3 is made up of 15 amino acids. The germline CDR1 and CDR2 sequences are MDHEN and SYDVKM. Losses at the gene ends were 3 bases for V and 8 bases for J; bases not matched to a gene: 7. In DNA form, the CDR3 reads TGTGCCAGCAGTTTCCAACAGGGGGCAAGGGAAAAACTGTTTTTT. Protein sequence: CASSFQQGAREKLFF.

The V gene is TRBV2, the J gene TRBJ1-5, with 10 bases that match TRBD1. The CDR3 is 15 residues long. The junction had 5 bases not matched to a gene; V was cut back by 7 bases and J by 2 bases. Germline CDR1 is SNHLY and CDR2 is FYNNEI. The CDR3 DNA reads TGTGCCAGCATGGGGGACAGGGGTGGCAATCAGCCCCAGCATTTT. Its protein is CASMGDRGGNQPQHF.

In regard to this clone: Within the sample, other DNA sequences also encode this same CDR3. In nucleotides, the CDR3 is TGTGCCTGGAGCGGTACTGTCAATCAGCCCCAGCATTTT. Residues: CAWSGTVNQPQHF. The chain carries TRBV30 and TRBJ1-5; D unresolved. The CDR3 consists of 13 residues. The germline V and J ends were trimmed by 3 bases and 3 bases, with 9 bases remaining between them. CDR1 GTSNPN and CDR2 SVGIG come from the germline V gene (reference sequence).